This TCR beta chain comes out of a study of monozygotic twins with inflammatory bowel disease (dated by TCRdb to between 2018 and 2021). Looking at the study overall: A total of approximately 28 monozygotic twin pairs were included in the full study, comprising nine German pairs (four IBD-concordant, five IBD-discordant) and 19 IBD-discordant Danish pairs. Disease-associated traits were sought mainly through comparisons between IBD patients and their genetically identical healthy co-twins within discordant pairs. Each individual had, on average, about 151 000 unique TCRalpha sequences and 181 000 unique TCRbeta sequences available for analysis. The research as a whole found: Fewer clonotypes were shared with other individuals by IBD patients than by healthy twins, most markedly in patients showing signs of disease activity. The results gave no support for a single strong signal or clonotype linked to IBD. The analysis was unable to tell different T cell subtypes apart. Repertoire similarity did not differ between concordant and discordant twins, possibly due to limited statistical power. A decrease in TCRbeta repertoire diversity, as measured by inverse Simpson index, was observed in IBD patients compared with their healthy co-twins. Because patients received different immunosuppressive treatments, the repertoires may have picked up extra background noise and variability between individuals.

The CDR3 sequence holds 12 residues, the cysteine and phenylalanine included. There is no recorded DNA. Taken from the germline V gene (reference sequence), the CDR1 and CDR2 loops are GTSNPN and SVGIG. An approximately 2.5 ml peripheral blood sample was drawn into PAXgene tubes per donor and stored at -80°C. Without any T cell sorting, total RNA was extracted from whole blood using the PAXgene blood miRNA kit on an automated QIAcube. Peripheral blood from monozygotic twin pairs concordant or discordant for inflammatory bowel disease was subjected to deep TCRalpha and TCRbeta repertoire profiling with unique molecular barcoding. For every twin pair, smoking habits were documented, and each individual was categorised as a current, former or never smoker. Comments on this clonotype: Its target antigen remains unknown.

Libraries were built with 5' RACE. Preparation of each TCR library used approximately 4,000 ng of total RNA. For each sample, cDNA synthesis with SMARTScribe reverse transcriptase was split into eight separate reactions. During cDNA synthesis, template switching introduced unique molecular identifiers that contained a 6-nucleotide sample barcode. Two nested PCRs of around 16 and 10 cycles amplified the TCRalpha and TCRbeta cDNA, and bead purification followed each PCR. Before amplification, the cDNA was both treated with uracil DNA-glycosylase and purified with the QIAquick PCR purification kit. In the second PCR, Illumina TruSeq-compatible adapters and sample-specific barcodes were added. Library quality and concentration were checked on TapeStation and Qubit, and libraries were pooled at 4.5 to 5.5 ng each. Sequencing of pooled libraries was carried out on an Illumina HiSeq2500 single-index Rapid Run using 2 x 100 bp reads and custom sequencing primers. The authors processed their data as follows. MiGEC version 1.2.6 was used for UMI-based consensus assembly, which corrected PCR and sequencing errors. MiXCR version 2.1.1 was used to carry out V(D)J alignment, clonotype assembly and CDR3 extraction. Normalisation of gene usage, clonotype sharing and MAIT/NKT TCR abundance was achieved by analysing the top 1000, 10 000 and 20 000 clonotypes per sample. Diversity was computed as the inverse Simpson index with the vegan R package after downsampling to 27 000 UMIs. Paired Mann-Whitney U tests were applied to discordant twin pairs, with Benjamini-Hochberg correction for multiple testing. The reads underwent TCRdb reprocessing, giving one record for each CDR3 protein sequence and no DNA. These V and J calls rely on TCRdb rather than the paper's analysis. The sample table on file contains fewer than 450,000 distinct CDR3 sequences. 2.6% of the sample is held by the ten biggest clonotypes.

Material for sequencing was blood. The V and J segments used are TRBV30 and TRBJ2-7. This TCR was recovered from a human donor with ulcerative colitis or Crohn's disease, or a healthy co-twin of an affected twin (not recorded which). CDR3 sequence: CAWSRQSYEQYF. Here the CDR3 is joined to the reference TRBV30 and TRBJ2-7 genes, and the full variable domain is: SQTIHQWPATLVQPVGSPLSLECTVEGTSNPNLYWYRQAAGRGLQLLFYSVGIGQISSEVPQNLSASRPQDRQFILSSKKLLLSDSGFYLCAWSRQSYEQYFGPGTRLTVT.